The 10 T cell receptor beta chains below were found in one sample sequenced in a study of T cells in Graves' hyperthyroidism and ophthalmopathy. Regions amplified from RNA transcripts were the TCR beta CDR3 regions. With the HTBI primer set, the TCR CDR3 went through a first round of RT-PCR. TCRdb re-analysed the multiplex PCR reads in MiXCR, keeping a single row per CDR3 protein. The repertoire holds around 300,000 distinct CDR3 sequences, with about 15% as singletons. The sequenced material came from blood. These receptors all stem from a woman in her 30s with Graves' hyperthyroidism.

This clonotype was picked up a small number of times. This rearrangement joins TRBV10-3 to TRBJ2-4; unclear D gene. V was trimmed by 2 bases and J by 0 bases, leaving 20 bases between them. The CDR3 totals 19 residues. The germline V gene has CDR1 ENHRY and CDR2 SYGVKD. CDR3 in DNA: TGTGCCATCAGTGAGGAGTCCTTAGTAACGACGATAGCCAAAAACATTCAGTACTTC. Residues: CAISEESLVTTIAKNIQYF.

There are many counts of this clonotype. The gene calls are TRBV19 and TRBJ1-1; the match to TRBD1 covers 9 bases. Trimming removed 6 bases from V and 1 base from J; junction bases left unmatched: 3. Germline lookup yields CDR1 LNHDA and CDR2 SQIVND (reference sequence). CDR3 length: 14 residues. CDR3 amino acids: CASRDRGGNTEAFF. CDR3 nucleotide sequence: TGTGCCAGTAGGGACAGGGGAGGGAACACTGAAGCTTTCTTT. The full variable domain, its missing parts supplied by reference TRBV19 and TRBJ1-1, is DGGITQSPKYLFRKEGQNVTLSCEQNLNHDAMYWYRQDPGQGLRLIYYSQIVNDFQKGDIAEGYSVSREKKESFPLTVTSAQKNPTAFYLCASRDRGGNTEAFFGQGTRLTVV.

This clonotype was observed at least ten times. The chain uses TRBV12-3 or TRBV12-4 and TRBJ2-1; TRBD2 is a possible D gene (5 bases). Trimming stripped 4 bases from V and 6 bases from J, with 16 bases between. The CDR3 has 15 amino acids. CDR3 loop: CASSSPGVGVNEQFF. The DNA for the CDR3 is TGTGCCAGCAGTTCCCCCGGGGTGGGAGTCAATGAGCAGTTCTTC.

Ten or more counts support this clonotype. The J gene is TRBJ2-7, the V gene TRBV12-3 or TRBV12-4, with 14 bases identical to TRBD2. The J segment lost 9 bases and the V segment lost 3 bases, leaving 7 bases of the junction unmatched. This CDR3 spans 15 amino acids. The CDR3 coding sequence is TGTGCCAGCAGTTTGGGGACTAGCGGGAGTAAGAGGCAGTACTTC. Translating gives CASSLGTSGSKRQYF.

This clonotype appeared many times. This chain uses TRBV20-1 with TRBJ2-7, with TRBD2 identical over 10 bases. The CDR3 is 14 amino acids. The trim removed 4 bases at V and 4 bases at J, leaving 7 bases unmatched. Germline V gives CDR1 DFQATT, CDR2 SNEGSKA (reference sequence). CDR3 residues: CSANAGTSVYEQYF. The CDR3 DNA reads as TGCAGTGCTAACGCCGGGACTAGCGTTTACGAGCAGTACTTC.

This clonotype was seen more than once but under ten times. CDR3 in DNA: TGTGCCAGCAGCTCGGACAGGGAGGAGACCCAGTACTTC. As protein: CASSSDREETQYF. The rearrangement uses TRBV5-6 and TRBJ2-5; 8 nucleotides match TRBD1. The germline V gene has CDR1 SGHDT and CDR2 YYEEEE. The CDR3 runs 13 residues. The trim removed 3 bases at V and 5 bases at J, leaving 3 bases unmatched. Supplemented by reference TRBV5-6 and TRBJ2-5, the full variable domain reads DAGVTQSPTHLIKTRGQQVTLRCSPKSGHDTVSWYQQALGQGPQFIFQYYEEEERQRGNFPDRFSGHQFPNYSSELNVNALLLGDSALYLCASSSDREETQYFGPGTRLLVL.

The chain links TRBV11-2 to TRBJ2-7, with D hard to call. Trimming stripped 0 bases from V and 1 base from J, with 7 bases between. This CDR3 spans 14 amino acids. The V gene's germline CDR1 is SGHAT and CDR2 FQNNGV. The DNA for the CDR3 is TGTGCCAGCAGCTTAGAGCACGGGTCCTACGAGCAGTACTTC. It yields the protein CASSLEHGSYEQYF.

This clonotype was picked up a small number of times. The genes are TRBV12-3 or TRBV12-4 and TRBJ2-3; TRBD2 agrees at 9 bases. The CDR3 runs to 16 residues. Trimming removed 5 bases from V and 0 bases from J; junction bases left unmatched: 6. CDR3 in amino acids: CASSRRLAASTDTQYF. The DNA of the CDR3 is TGTGCCAGCAGTCGACGACTAGCGGCTAGCACAGATACGCAGTATTTT.

This clonotype has more than one count but fewer than ten. The gene calls are TRBV9 and TRBJ2-7; D uncertain. CDR1 and CDR2 from the germline V gene are SGDLS and YYNGEE. V was pared by 4 bases and J by 0 bases, with 17 bases between. This CDR3 is built from 16 residues. The CDR3 DNA sequence: TGTGCCAGCAGCCCTCTTCCCACAGTCGCCTCCTACGAGCAGTACTTC. This codes for CASSPLPTVASYEQYF. The full variable domain, its missing parts supplied by reference TRBV9 and TRBJ2-7, is DSGVTQTPKHLITATGQRVTLRCSPRSGDLSVYWYQQSLDQGLQFLIQYYNGEERAKGNILERFSAQQFPDLHSELNLSSLELGDSALYFCASSPLPTVASYEQYFGPGTRLTVT.

The chain is built from TRBV9 and TRBJ2-7; D may be TRBD1 (6 bases). This CDR3 comprises 15 residues. V gave up 0 bases and J gave up 4 bases, with 14 bases separating them. Germline V lookup: CDR1 SGDLS, CDR2 YYNGEE. DNA for the CDR3: TGTGCCAGCAGCGTAGAAGGGGGAGAGTTGTACGAGCAGTACTTC. Translation: CASSVEGGELYEQYF. The entire variable domain, with the rest obtained from reference TRBV9 and TRBJ2-7, is as follows: DSGVTQTPKHLITATGQRVTLRCSPRSGDLSVYWYQQSLDQGLQFLIQYYNGEERAKGNILERFSAQQFPDLHSELNLSSLELGDSALYFCASSVEGGELYEQYFGPGTRLTVT.